The 31 T cell receptor beta chains presented below share a single source sample, sequenced in a study of shared clonotypes between healthy human individuals. Produced via immunoSEQ multiplex PCR; TCRdb's table is partial and in-frame only. This table has almost 750,000 clones, 72% appearing once. The source material was memory CD4+ T cells sorted from blood. Indicated subset: CD45RA-negative fraction. These receptor sequences come from a woman between 25 and 40 years old in good health.

V is TRBV5-4 and J is TRBJ2-3, with 11 nucleotides matching TRBD1. The length of the CDR3 is 17 residues. Per the germline V gene, CDR1 is SGHNT and CDR2 is YYREEE (reference sequence). The V and J ends lost 5 bases and 4 bases, in that order; junction bases with no gene match: 12. The CDR3 reads CASSRTPGTGGPDTQYF. The DNA of the CDR3 is TGTGCCAGCAGTAGAACTCCCGGGACAGGGGGTCCAGATACGCAGTATTTT.

This clone occurred many times. The chain links TRBV7-9 to TRBJ1-5; possible D gene TRBD1, 5 bases. The CDR3 runs to 17 residues. Looked up from germline, CDR1 is SEHNR and CDR2 is FQNEAQ (reference sequence). V was shortened by 5 bases and J by 1 base, with 18 bases between the two germline ends. CDR3 residues: CASSLGRGEGSNQPQHF. CDR3 DNA sequence: TGTGCCAGCAGCCTTGGTCGGGGGGAAGGGAGCAATCAGCCCCAGCATTTT.

The chain carries TRBV27 and TRBJ2-5; 16 bases map to TRBD2. The V gene's germline CDR1 is MNHEY and CDR2 SMNVEV (reference sequence). Unmatched junction bases numbered 7, after V lost 2 bases and J lost 7 bases. This CDR3 is 17 amino acids long. CDR3 in amino acids: CASSLGTSGRALGTQYF. Here the CDR3 DNA reads TGTGCCAGCAGTTTAGGGACTAGCGGGAGGGCCCTAGGGACCCAGTACTTC.

The rearrangement links TRBV14 to TRBJ1-3; no firm D call. There are 14 residues in the CDR3. Trimming removed 4 bases at V and 1 base at J, with 8 bases between. CDR1 and CDR2 from the germline V gene are SGHDN and FVKESK. CDR3 DNA sequence: TGTGCCAGCAGCCCCTTGAGATCTGGAAACACCATATATTTT. This encodes CASSPLRSGNTIYF.

The chain uses TRBV28 and TRBJ1-5; the D is unclear. The length of the CDR3 is 12 residues. Germline V gene lookup returns CDR1 MDHEN and CDR2 SYDVKM. The V and J ends lost 3 bases and 5 bases respectively, with 5 bases between them. The chain's CDR3 is CASSFDHQPQHF. DNA for the CDR3: TGTGCCAGCAGTTTTGACCATCAGCCCCAGCATTTT.

The chain recombines TRBV27 with TRBJ1-2; TRBD1 aligns across 7 bases. The V segment lost 3 bases and the J segment 4 bases; nucleotides outside the gene matches: 11. The CDR3 has 16 residues. Germline CDR1 is MNHEY and CDR2 is SMNVEV (reference sequence). CDR3 amino acids: CASSFSRDSSFYGYTF. The CDR3 DNA follows: TGTGCCAGCAGTTTCTCCCGGGACAGCTCCTTCTATGGCTACACCTTC.

This clone has only a few counts. This chain uses TRBV27 with TRBJ2-3, with D uncertain. Germline V gene sequence: CDR1 MNHEY, CDR2 SMNVEV (reference sequence). This CDR3 is 13 amino acids long. The V gene lost 2 bases and the J gene lost 5 bases, with 8 bases spanning the gap. The CDR3 sequence: CASSLQSLDTQYF. The CDR3 coding sequence is TGTGCCAGCAGTTTACAGAGCTTAGATACGCAGTATTTT.

As to this clone: The same CDR3 can be traced to other DNA sequences in this sample. V gene TRBV7-9 combines with J gene TRBJ2-2; unclear D gene. The CDR3 covers 11 residues. Germline V lookup: CDR1 SEHNR, CDR2 FQNEAQ (reference sequence). Trimming took 3 bases from V and 5 from J, leaving 1 base between them. The CDR3 spells CASSFTGELFF. The DNA for the CDR3 is TGTGCCAGCAGCTTTACCGGGGAGCTGTTTTTT. Drawing the rest from reference TRBV7-9 and TRBJ2-2, the complete variable domain is DTGVSQNPRHKITKRGQNVTFRCDPISEHNRLYWYRQTLGQGPEFLTYFQNEAQLEKSRLLSDRFSAERPKGSFSTLEIQRTEQGDSAMYLCASSFTGELFFGEGSRLTVL.

V is TRBV7-6 and J is TRBJ2-3; possible D gene TRBD2, 5 bases. V lost 4 bases and J 1 base, leaving 12 bases between the germline ends. CDR1 is SGHVS, CDR2 FNYEAQ, per germline. This CDR3 contains 15 residues. The CDR3 nucleotides are TGTGCCAGCAGCTGGAACCGGCGGGGCACAGATACGCAGTATTTT. Its translation is CASSWNRRGTDTQYF.

This clone was picked up a small number of times. Additional DNA sequences in this sample encode the identical CDR3. The chain has TRBV30 and TRBJ2-7, with D perhaps matching TRBD2 (6 bases). V was clipped by 0 bases and J by 1 base, with 13 bases between them. Looked up from germline, CDR1 is GTSNPN and CDR2 is SVGIG (reference sequence). This CDR3 spans 15 amino acids. The CDR3 sequence is CAWSVLEGLSYEQYF. The CDR3 coding sequence is TGTGCCTGGAGTGTACTGGAGGGACTGTCCTACGAGCAGTACTTC.

This clone was detected once. The chain employs TRBV18 and TRBJ1-2; TRBD1 matches 8 bases. The CDR3 totals 15 residues. Losses at the gene ends were 4 bases for V and 1 base for J; bases not matched to a gene: 5. Per germline, CDR1 KGHSH and CDR2 LQKENI. The CDR3 sequence: CASSHGTGNNYGYTF. The CDR3 DNA reads as TGTGCCAGCTCACATGGGACAGGAAATAACTATGGCTACACCTTC.

The sample holds one count of this clone. The J gene is TRBJ1-3, the V gene TRBV27; D is possibly TRBD1 (5 bases). V was clipped by 5 bases and J by 0 bases, with 11 bases between them. The CDR3 loop spans 15 amino acids. The germline gives CDR1 MNHEY, CDR2 SMNVEV (reference sequence). The CDR3 DNA reads TGTGCCAGCAGTGGGTCGAGGGGCTCTGGAAACACCATATATTTT. It translates to CASSGSRGSGNTIYF.

The rearrangement links TRBV19 to TRBJ2-7; D might be TRBD2 (5 bases). Deletions cut 3 bases from V and 4 bases from J, with 13 bases between. The germline V gene encodes CDR1 LNHDA and CDR2 SQIVND (reference sequence). The CDR3 covers 14 residues. CDR3 in amino acids: CASSIAAEKYEQYF. As DNA, the CDR3 is TGTGCCAGTAGTATTGCAGCGGAGAAATACGAGCAGTACTTC.

V gene TRBV28 combines with J gene TRBJ1-3, with D possibly being TRBD1 (5 bases). Per germline, CDR1 MDHEN and CDR2 SYDVKM. V was pared by 3 bases and J by 1 base, with 13 bases between. This CDR3 region has 16 residues. The CDR3 nucleotides read TGTGCCAGCAGTTTTAAGGGGACGGCATCTGGAAACACCATATATTTT. This codes for CASSFKGTASGNTIYF.

This chain joins TRBV2 and TRBJ2-3, with unresolved D. CDR1 and CDR2 from the germline V gene are SNHLY and FYNNEI. CDR3 length equals 13 residues. With 1 base removed from V and 2 bases from J, the gap between germline ends came to 4 bases. The CDR3 nucleotides read TGTGCCAGCAGTGAAGGCCCCACAGATACGCAGTATTTT. As protein: CASSEGPTDTQYF.

The genes are TRBV4-1 and TRBJ2-5; a possible D gene is TRBD1 (6 bases). The CDR3 sequence is 15 residues long. CDR1 is MGHRA, CDR2 YSYEKL, per germline. V lost 1 base and J lost 5, with 14 bases in between. CDR3: CASSQVAGVGETQYF. The CDR3 DNA sequence: TGCGCCAGCAGCCAAGTAGCAGGGGTAGGGGAGACCCAGTACTTC.

The rearrangement links TRBV19 to TRBJ1-2, with D perhaps matching TRBD1 (5 bases). In germline, CDR1 is LNHDA, CDR2 SQIVND (reference sequence). This CDR3 has 15 amino acids. Trimming shortened V by 4 bases and J by 5 bases, and 17 bases separated the two germline ends. The DNA for the CDR3 is TGTGCCAGTAGTACCGTGTTGGACGGGGCTTATGGCTACACCTTC. This translates into CASSTVLDGAYGYTF.

This clone appeared once. The rearrangement joins TRBV19 to TRBJ2-1; TRBD2 might be the D (7 bases). Germline V gene sequence: CDR1 LNHDA, CDR2 SQIVND (reference sequence). The CDR3 is 13 amino acids. The V and J ends lost 4 bases and 9 bases respectively, with 13 bases between them. The CDR3 loop reads CASSTRGEGEQFF. CDR3 DNA: TGTGCCAGTAGTACTAGGGGGGAGGGTGAGCAGTTCTTC.

The rearrangement joins TRBV7-2 to TRBJ2-7; D call uncertain. CDR1 and CDR2 (germline): SGHTA, FQGNSA. CDR3 length: 14 amino acids. Trimming took off 0 bases at V and 3 bases at J, with 9 bases between the two ends. This CDR3 is CASSLAGSHYEQYF. Here the CDR3 DNA reads TGTGCCAGCAGCTTAGCCGGGTCCCACTACGAGCAGTACTTC.

The genes are TRBV5-6 and TRBJ1-2; D is unresolved. Trimming left V 3 bases short and J 8 bases short, with 8 bases between. CDR3 length equals 11 residues. Per the germline V gene, CDR1 is SGHDT and CDR2 is YYEEEE. In nucleotides, the CDR3 is TGTGCCAGCAGCTCACAGAACGGCTACACCTTC. It yields the protein CASSSQNGYTF. Filled out from reference TRBV5-6 and TRBJ1-2, the complete variable domain reads DAGVTQSPTHLIKTRGQQVTLRCSPKSGHDTVSWYQQALGQGPQFIFQYYEEEERQRGNFPDRFSGHQFPNYSSELNVNALLLGDSALYLCASSSQNGYTFGSGTRLTVV.

The V gene is TRBV11-1, the J gene TRBJ2-3; D remains ambiguous. The CDR3 contains 15 residues. Deletions cut 1 base from V and 0 bases from J, with 8 bases between. Per germline, CDR1 SGHAT and CDR2 FQDESV (reference sequence). The CDR3 spells CASSLGFESTDTQYF. CDR3 bases: TGTGCCAGCAGCTTAGGGTTCGAGAGCACAGATACGCAGTATTTT.

The chain uses TRBV9 and TRBJ2-1, with TRBD2 matching over 9 bases. The CDR3 covers 17 residues. The V and J ends lost 4 bases and 4 bases, in that order; junction bases with no gene match: 12. Germline V CDR1 and CDR2: SGDLS, YYNGEE. The CDR3 sequence is CASSTSWNSGGYNEQFF. CDR3 bases: TGTGCCAGCAGCACATCCTGGAATAGCGGGGGTTACAATGAGCAGTTCTTC.

This chain uses TRBV15 with TRBJ1-3; no reliable D call. This CDR3 contains 16 residues. CDR1 LNHNV and CDR2 YYDKDF come from the germline V gene (reference sequence). Trimming cost V 1 base and J 0 bases, with 10 bases left between them. CDR3 in DNA: TGTGCCACCAGCAGAGGGAACAGCATCTCTGGAAACACCATATATTTT. Its translation: CATSRGNSISGNTIYF. The full variable domain, rest sourced from reference TRBV15 and TRBJ1-3, is DAMVIQNPRYQVTQFGKPVTLSCSQTLNHNVMYWYQQKSSQAPKLLFHYYDKDFNNEADTPDNFQSRRPNTSFCFLDIRSPGLGDTAMYLCATSRGNSISGNTIYFGEGSWLTVV.

This clone has only a few counts. J is TRBJ2-7 and V is TRBV14; 8 nucleotides line up with TRBD2. Germline-derived CDR1 and CDR2 are SGHDN and FVKESK. The J segment lost 0 bases and the V segment lost 1 base, leaving 2 bases of the junction unmatched. CDR3 size: 15 residues. CDR3: CASSQASGGSYEQYF. The CDR3 region has the DNA TGTGCCAGCAGCCAAGCGAGCGGGGGCTCCTACGAGCAGTACTTC.

The chain couples TRBV28 to TRBJ2-2; D is unclear. The germline CDR1 and CDR2 sequences are MDHEN and SYDVKM. The CDR3 runs 15 residues. The V and J ends lost 2 bases and 1 base respectively, with 8 bases between them. In DNA form, the CDR3 reads TGTGCCAGCAGTTTACTTATCAGGAACACCGGGGAGCTGTTTTTT. This translates into CASSLLIRNTGELFF.

The chain joins TRBV5-1 to TRBJ2-7; tentatively, D is TRBD1 or TRBD2 (6 bases each). The CDR3 is 21 amino acids. Germline lookup yields CDR1 SGHRS and CDR2 YFSETQ. V lost 3 bases to trimming and J lost 2 bases, with 33 bases between them. The CDR3 DNA is TGCGCCAGCAGCTCTCGACAGGATCTGGGGGGATCCGTACGGTTTCCCTACGAGCAGTACTTC. It specifies CASSSRQDLGGSVRFPYEQYF. The entire variable domain, with the rest obtained from reference TRBV5-1 and TRBJ2-7, is as follows: KAGVTQTPRYLIKTRGQQVTLSCSPISGHRSVSWYQQTPGQGLQFLFEYFSETQRNKGNFPGRFSGRQFSNSRSEMNVSTLELGDSALYLCASSSRQDLGGSVRFPYEQYFGPGTRLTVT.

V is TRBV2 and J is TRBJ2-1; possibly TRBD2 for D (6 bases). The CDR3 consists of 14 residues. The V end lost 4 bases, the J end lost 7 bases, and 14 bases lay between the germline ends. Germline V gene sequence: CDR1 SNHLY, CDR2 FYNNEI. The CDR3: CASSALASVNEQFF. CDR3 in DNA: TGTGCCAGCAGTGCTCTAGCTAGCGTAAATGAGCAGTTCTTC. The whole variable domain, filled in from reference TRBV2 and TRBJ2-1, reads EPEVTQTPSHQVTQMGQEVILRCVPISNHLYFYWYRQILGQKVEFLVSFYNNEISEKSEIFDDQFSVERPDGSNFTLKIRSTKLEDSAMYFCASSALASVNEQFFGPGTRLTVL.

The V call is TRBV5-1, the J call TRBJ2-2; D is uncertain. The CDR3 loop spans 15 amino acids. Germline lookup yields CDR1 SGHRS and CDR2 YFSETQ. V was clipped by 4 bases and J by 0 bases, with 10 bases between them. The CDR3 DNA reads as TGCGCCAGCAGCAACCAGGTCTCGAACACCGGGGAGCTGTTTTTT. Translating it yields CASSNQVSNTGELFF.

V is TRBV19 and J is TRBJ2-2; a possible D gene is TRBD2 (6 bases). Trimming removed 7 bases from V and 4 bases from J, with 16 bases in between. The CDR3 has 15 residues. Germline V lookup: CDR1 LNHDA, CDR2 SQIVND (reference sequence). Here the CDR3 DNA reads TGTGCCAGTACCGTAGCGGAGGGCCGCACCGGGGAGCTGTTTTTT. Its protein is CASTVAEGRTGELFF.

This clone has only one observation. The chain joins TRBV12-2 to TRBJ2-1; the table's D call, TRBD2, has no DNA check behind it. TRBV12-2 is recorded as a pseudogene. The CDR3 has 17 amino acids. The CDR3 region has the DNA TGTGCAAGTCGCTTAGGGGACTGGGGGAGGGCCCCCAATGAGCAGTTCTTC. Translation gives CASRLGDWGRAPNEQFF.

The chain has TRBV7-3 and TRBJ2-3, with D perhaps matching TRBD2 (5 bases). V gave up 1 base and J gave up 6 bases, with 11 bases separating them. The germline V gene has CDR1 SGHTA and CDR2 FQGTGA. The length of the CDR3 is 14 residues. The chain's CDR3 is CASSLRSGKDTQYF. In DNA form, the CDR3 reads TGTGCCAGCAGCTTAAGATCCGGGAAGGATACGCAGTATTTT.